The sequence of this T cell receptor (beta chain) was determined in a study of Ad26.COV2.S vaccination and SARS-CoV-2 variants. Trimming took 3 bases from V and 5 from J, leaving 9 bases between them. Germline CDR1 MDHEN, CDR2 SYDVKM. The CDR3 consists of 13 residues. Indicated treatment: roughly 18 received Ad26.COV2.S at low or high dose, single or two shots; about 5 received placebo; per-sample allocation not given. Sampling happened 63 days after the first vaccine or placebo injection. Sequencing was performed with immunoSEQ multiplex PCR; in TCRdb, only in-frame clones are kept and a portion is missing. The table has approximately 420,000 clones, roughly nine tenths seen once.

The J gene is TRBJ2-3, the V gene TRBV28; D not resolved. The material was peripheral blood, obtained in a trial of Ad26.COV2.S vaccine versus placebo. The source is a person aged 18 to 59 who received the Ad26.COV2.S COVID-19 vaccine or a placebo. DNA for the CDR3: TGTGCCAGCAGTTTGGGCCAAATAGATACGCAGTATTTT. Protein product: CASSLGQIDTQYF. The full variable domain, rest sourced from reference TRBV28 and TRBJ2-3, is DVKVTQSSRYLVKRTGEKVFLECVQDMDHENMFWYRQDPGLGLRLIYFSYDVKMKEKGDIPEGYSVSREKKERFSLILESASTNQTSMYLCASSLGQIDTQYFGPGTRLTVL.